The 23 T cell receptor beta chains below all came from one sample that was sequenced in a study of regulatory T cells in long-lasting Graves disease. Time point of the sample: persistent/refractory GD, antithyroid drugs over 5 years with positive TRAb. The TCR library used RNA extracted from PBMCs. With iRepertoire HTBI primers and Arm-PCR of CDR3 regions, TCR beta libraries were built. TCRdb fed the multiplex PCR reads into MiXCR, producing one record per CDR3 protein. The top ten hold about 27% of the sample, which has approximately 400,000 distinct CDR3 sequences, about 23% seen once. This specimen was peripheral blood mononuclear cells (PBMCs), taken when the disease was refractory, from a patient treated with antithyroid drugs. Every receptor here comes from a woman aged 40 to 49 with Graves disease.

The genes are TRBV5-1 and TRBJ2-7; 9 bases are shared with TRBD2. Looked up from germline, CDR1 is SGHRS and CDR2 is YFSETQ. CDR3 length: 15 residues. V lost 5 bases and J lost 1; bases outside the gene matches: 7. The CDR3 protein is CASRWTSASSYEQYF. Here the CDR3 DNA reads TGCGCCAGCAGATGGACTAGCGCCTCTTCCTACGAGCAGTACTTC. The full variable domain, in which reference TRBV5-1 and TRBJ2-7 provide the parts outside the CDR3, is KAGVTQTPRYLIKTRGQQVTLSCSPISGHRSVSWYQQTPGQGLQFLFEYFSETQRNKGNFPGRFSGRQFSNSRSEMNVSTLELGDSALYLCASRWTSASSYEQYFGPGTRLTVT.

The V call is TRBV30, the J call TRBJ1-1; D remains ambiguous. Looked up from germline, CDR1 is GTSNPN and CDR2 is SVGIG (reference sequence). The CDR3 extends over 13 amino acids. V lost 1 base and J 1 base, leaving 7 bases between the germline ends. CDR3 in amino acids: CAWSGLANTEAFF. DNA for the CDR3: TGTGCCTGGAGTGGTCTGGCGAACACTGAAGCTTTCTTT.

This clonotype appeared once. A much more abundant neighbour one base away suggests this may be a read error. The chain couples TRBV11-2 to TRBJ1-1; D possibly corresponds to TRBD1 (6 bases). The germline V gene has CDR1 SGHAT and CDR2 FQNNGV. The CDR3 extends over 12 amino acids. The CDR3 region is CASRGGYTQAFF. CDR3 DNA: TGTGCCAGCAGAGGGGGTTACACTCAAGCTTTCTTT.

This sequence joins TRBV6-1 and TRBJ1-1; D is unresolved. The V gene's germline CDR1 is MNHNS and CDR2 SASEGT. This CDR3 has 12 amino acids. The V end lost 6 bases, the J end lost 3 bases, and 8 bases lay between the germline ends. CDR3 sequence: CASSSLDTEAFF. The CDR3 region has the DNA TGTGCCAGCAGCTCTTTGGACACTGAAGCTTTCTTT.

This clonotype has a handful of counts. The CDR3 region is CSALSATSGGNTGELFF. CDR3 DNA sequence: TGCAGTGCCCTGAGTGCTACTAGCGGGGGTAACACCGGGGAGCTGTTTTTT. The J gene is TRBJ2-2, the V gene TRBV20-1; 11 bases line up with TRBD2. The CDR3 runs 17 residues. Germline V gene data show CDR1 as DFQATT and CDR2 as SNEGSKA (reference sequence). J was trimmed by 2 bases and V by 6 bases; bases with no gene match: 11.

The sample holds many counts of this clonotype. The chain links TRBV28 to TRBJ2-7; D call uncertain. The CDR3 totals 12 residues. The germline V and J ends were trimmed by 2 bases and 3 bases, with 5 bases remaining between them. CDR1 is MDHEN, CDR2 SYDVKM, per germline. CDR3 region: CASSLAFYEQYF. The CDR3 coding sequence is TGTGCCAGCAGTTTAGCTTTCTACGAGCAGTACTTC.

The sample holds a few counts of this clonotype. This rearrangement joins TRBV5-4 to TRBJ2-7; no clear D gene. The CDR3 totals 15 residues. Trimming took 2 bases from V and 2 from J, leaving 14 bases between them. Germline values: CDR1 SGHNT, CDR2 YYREEE (reference sequence). CDR3 sequence (DNA): TGTGCCAGCAGCTTATCCCCCCTTCGACCCTACGAGCAGTACTTC. Residues: CASSLSPLRPYEQYF.

This clonotype has just a few counts. At one of its ends the junction is not consistent with the germline gene, which may arise from a read error. This chain joins TRBV10-2 and TRBJ2-5; tentatively, D is TRBD1 (6 bases). Per the germline V gene, CDR1 is WSHSY and CDR2 is SAAADI. This CDR3 spans 15 amino acids. The chain's CDR3 is CANSDTGTTHETQYF. The CDR3 region has the DNA TGCGCCAACAGTGATACCGGGACAACTCACGAGACCCAGTACTTC.

The gene calls are TRBV6-1 and TRBJ1-1, with no clear D. Looked up from germline, CDR1 is MNHNS and CDR2 is SASEGT. V dropped 7 bases and J dropped 2 bases, with 11 bases sitting between them. The CDR3 is 13 residues long. The CDR3 DNA is TGTGCCAGCATAAGAGGAATAAACACTGAAGCTTTCTTT. Translating it yields CASIRGINTEAFF.

A single count supports this clonotype. The rearrangement links TRBV7-8 to TRBJ2-3, with a weak D call TRBD1 (6 bases). This CDR3 contains 14 residues. In germline, CDR1 is SGHVS, CDR2 FQNEAQ. V gave up 5 bases and J gave up 3 bases, with 12 bases separating them. CDR3 region: CASSVGQRTDTQYF. CDR3 bases: TGTGCCAGCAGCGTAGGACAGAGGACAGATACGCAGTATTTT. Full variable domain (rest looked up from reference TRBV7-8 and TRBJ2-3): GAGVSQSPRYKVAKRGQDVALRCDPISGHVSLFWYQQALGQGPEFLTYFQNEAQLDKSGLPSDRFFAERPEGSVSTLKIQRTQQEDSAVYLCASSVGQRTDTQYFGPGTRLTVL.

V and J are TRBV18 and TRBJ2-7; TRBD2 matches 9 bases. Germline V gives CDR1 KGHSH, CDR2 LQKENI. The CDR3 has 17 residues. V shed 2 bases and J 6 bases; nucleotides not matched to a gene: 14. CDR3 protein: CASSPFVTSGRISEQYF. In DNA form, the CDR3 reads TGTGCCAGCTCACCATTCGTGACGAGCGGGAGGATCAGCGAGCAGTACTTC. Filled out from reference TRBV18 and TRBJ2-7, the complete variable domain reads NAGVMQNPRHLVRRRGQEARLRCSPMKGHSHVYWYRQLPEEGLKFMVYLQKENIIDESGMPKERFSAEFPKEGPSILRIQQVVRGDSAAYFCASSPFVTSGRISEQYFGPGTRLTVT.

The V gene is TRBV6-1, the J gene TRBJ2-2; D is uncertain. The V end lost 8 bases, the J end lost 6 bases, and 10 bases lay between the germline ends. The CDR3 contains 12 residues. Looked up from germline, CDR1 is MNHNS and CDR2 is SASEGT. The CDR3 spells CASGYRAGELFF. The CDR3 DNA reads as TGTGCCAGCGGGTATCGAGCCGGGGAGCTGTTTTTT.

This clonotype was seen ten or more times. The genes are TRBV15 and TRBJ2-5; D tentatively fits TRBD1 or TRBD2 (6 bases each). Germline CDR1 reads LNHNV; CDR2 reads YYDKDF (reference sequence). The CDR3 is 15 amino acids. V lost 3 bases, J lost 5 bases, and 16 bases lay in between. CDR3 residues: CATSSGGLMGETQYF. CDR3 DNA: TGTGCCACCAGCAGTGGGGGGCTGATGGGGGAGACCCAGTACTTC.

In its sample, this clonotype was seen a few times. V and J are TRBV12-3 or TRBV12-4 and TRBJ2-2, with 9 bases aligning to TRBD2. CDR3 length: 15 amino acids. The trim removed 5 bases at V and 5 bases at J, leaving 6 bases unmatched. The CDR3 loop is CASSTLAGYTGELFF. The CDR3, as DNA: TGTGCCAGCAGTACTCTAGCGGGATATACCGGGGAGCTGTTTTTT.

The rearrangement uses TRBV9 and TRBJ2-5; D is uncertain. Germline-derived CDR1 and CDR2 are SGDLS and YYNGEE. V shed 4 bases and J shed 5 bases, with 21 bases lying between them. The CDR3 has 16 amino acids. CDR3 nucleotides: TGTGCCAGCAGCCCCTCCCCCGGTGAGCGTAGGGAGACCCAGTACTTC. Translation gives CASSPSPGERRETQYF.

This chain links TRBV7-2 with TRBJ2-7; 9 bases align to TRBD2. The CDR3 is made up of 14 amino acids. V was pared by 8 bases and J by 0 bases, with 5 bases of the junction left unmatched. Germline CDR1 is SGHTA and CDR2 is FQGNSA. The CDR3 DNA follows: TGTGCCAGCGGGCTAGCGGGGCACTCCTACGAGCAGTACTTC. This gives the protein CASGLAGHSYEQYF.

J is TRBJ2-4 and V is TRBV3-1; D is unclear. The ends were cut back, 5 bases at V and 7 bases at J, with 18 bases in the middle. The CDR3 covers 15 residues. The germline V gene encodes CDR1 LGHDT and CDR2 YNNKEL (reference sequence). The CDR3 nucleotides are TGTGCCAGCAGCTCAAGGCCGGTCGGTGGGAACATTCAGTACTTC. This codes for CASSSRPVGGNIQYF.

This clonotype has only a few counts. One junction end does not reproduce the germline sequence, and a read error may be involved. The chain recombines TRBV28 with TRBJ2-4, with D tentatively TRBD1 or TRBD2 (6 bases each). Germline values: CDR1 MDHEN, CDR2 SYDVKM. This CDR3 comprises 14 residues. The CDR3 here is CASNLEGGGFIQYF. As DNA, the CDR3 is TGTGCCAGCAATTTAGAGGGGGGTGGGTTTATTCAGTACTTC. The full variable domain, with the rest looked up from reference TRBV28 and TRBJ2-4, is DVKVTQSSRYLVKRTGEKVFLECVQDMDHENMFWYRQDPGLGLRLIYFSYDVKMKEKGDIPEGYSVSREKKERFSLILESASTNQTSMYLCASNLEGGGFIQYFGAGTRLSVL.

This clonotype was found many times. The V and J genes are TRBV5-5 and TRBJ2-2, with D unresolved. Trimming removed 2 bases from V and 4 bases from J, with 6 bases in between. The CDR3 has 13 residues. The germline CDR1 and CDR2 sequences are SGHKS and YYEKEE (reference sequence). Written as DNA, the CDR3 is TGTGCCAGCAGCTTTGTCTTCACCGGGGAGCTGTTTTTT. This sequence encodes CASSFVFTGELFF.

This clonotype has ten or more counts. The rearrangement joins TRBV28 to TRBJ1-1; TRBD1 agrees at 10 bases. Germline values: CDR1 MDHEN, CDR2 SYDVKM. The CDR3 is 16 amino acids. V lost 5 bases to trimming and J lost 0 bases; unmatched junction nucleotides: 6. CDR3: CASSPRDRGLNTEAFF. The CDR3 bases are TGTGCCAGCAGTCCACGTGACAGGGGGCTGAACACTGAAGCTTTCTTT.

This clonotype showed up many times. The gene calls are TRBV6-5 and TRBJ1-5; no reliable D call. The CDR3 has 13 amino acids. Germline V lookup: CDR1 MNHEY, CDR2 SVGAGI. The ends were cut back, 3 bases at V and 11 bases at J, with 14 bases in the middle. For the CDR3, the DNA is TGTGCCAGCAGTTATCCGGTGGCTACGGCCCAGCATTTT. Protein sequence: CASSYPVATAQHF.

The rearrangement uses TRBV19 and TRBJ2-7; 9 bases are shared with TRBD2. The CDR3 spans 13 residues. V lost 3 bases, J lost 7 bases, and 4 bases stayed unmatched. Germline CDR1 LNHDA, CDR2 SQIVND (reference sequence). CDR3 loop: CASSIGLAREQYF. The DNA for the CDR3 is TGTGCCAGTAGTATCGGACTAGCGAGGGAGCAGTACTTC. The whole variable domain, remainder taken from reference TRBV19 and TRBJ2-7, is DGGITQSPKYLFRKEGQNVTLSCEQNLNHDAMYWYRQDPGQGLRLIYYSQIVNDFQKGDIAEGYSVSREKKESFPLTVTSAQKNPTAFYLCASSIGLAREQYFGPGTRLTVT.

J is TRBJ2-2 and V is TRBV27, with TRBD2 matching over 9 bases. The germline gives CDR1 MNHEY, CDR2 SMNVEV (reference sequence). V was clipped by 6 bases and J by 4 bases; unmatched bases: 3. This CDR3 region has 14 residues. CDR3 bases: TGTGCCAGCAGAGCGGGAGGTTCCACCGGGGAGCTGTTTTTT. This gives the protein CASRAGGSTGELFF.